This is a list of T cell receptor beta chains from one sample in a study of shared clonotypes between healthy human individuals. Sequencing used immunoSEQ multiplex PCR; TCRdb keeps in-frame clones, though not all of them. This table has approximately 510,000 clones, about four fifths appearing once. The source material was PBMCs. The receptors were gathered from a middle-aged woman in good health. Some clones in this sample may be carry-over from other donors' samples. The CDR3 runs from the conserved cysteine through the conserved F or W. Each record gives: clone size, V gene, J gene, CDR3 protein. Size is stated for part of the rows, as once, few or many counts, or as a class when the clone is expanded.

>NA|TRBV30|TRBJ2-5
CACTGTQGLETQYF
>NA|TRBV13|TRBJ1-3
CASSRSLDPEGTGNTIYF
>NA|TRBV5-8|TRBJ2-7
CASSSTYTSGSYEQYF
>NA|TRBV12-2|TRBJ2-4
CASRLARGRVKNIQYF
>NA|TRBV9|TRBJ2-7
CASSVSGRSSYEQYF
>NA|TRBV27|TRBJ1-1
CASSRLQGAGTEAFF
>NA|TRBV18|TRBJ2-4
CASSNGQGAVKNIQYF
>NA|TRBV7-9|TRBJ1-2
CASSSQGRFGYTF
>NA|TRBV18|TRBJ2-7
CASSPPGLARSYEQYF
>NA|TRBV7-9|TRBJ2-7
CASSLGGPGLNEQYF
>NA|TRBV7-6|TRBJ2-3
CASSLGLAGLTDTQYF
>NA|TRBV30|TRBJ2-5
CAWSVVGGSETQYF
>NA|TRBV9|TRBJ2-1
CASSVAGGTSGIDEQFF
>NA|TRBV5-1|TRBJ2-3
CASSLLGAGDADTQYF
>NA|TRBV18|TRBJ2-7
CASSPLSSYEQYF
>few|TRBV5-5|TRBJ2-7
CASSLAPRTSYEQYF
>NA|TRBV7-6|TRBJ2-1
CASSFSGRSSYNEQFF
>NA|TRBV7-3|TRBJ2-3
CASSLSGSQDTQYF
>NA|TRBV28|TRBJ2-7
CASSLRLAGFYEQYF
>few|TRBV25-1|TRBJ1-1
CASGGQGRTEAFF
>few|TRBV5-1|TRBJ2-7
CASSFTGGYEQYF
>NA|TRBV11-3|TRBJ2-2
CASSQGQGATGELFF
>once|TRBV4-1|TRBJ2-5
CASSQVGQGFPRETQYF
>NA|TRBV11-2|TRBJ2-7
CASSLDRSILAGGPIYEQYF
>once|TRBV18|TRBJ2-1
CASSEQRGQGEQFF
>NA|TRBV28|TRBJ1-1
CASSSTYRIEAFF
>NA|TRBV7-8|TRBJ2-2
CASSLEGLETGELFF
>few|TRBV28|TRBJ2-7
CASRELSGRSYEQYF
>NA|TRBV5-7|TRBJ2-7
CASSSGTSGRGTYEQYF
>once|TRBV12-5|TRBJ1-1
CASGLISAGGADTEAFF
>NA|TRBV27|TRBJ1-1
CASSTQQEVNTEAFF
>NA|TRBV5-4|TRBJ2-1
CASSIYASGRGDEQFF
>NA|TRBV14|TRBJ2-7
CASSQGGVLGIYEQYF
>NA|TRBV12-5|TRBJ1-1
CASGFDRAREAFF
>NA|TRBV6-5|TRBJ1-1
CASSLLRYTEAFF
>NA|TRBV7-3|TRBJ2-3
CASSLNPVASTDTQYF
>once|TRBV18|TRBJ2-5
CASSPPGIQETQYF
>NA|TRBV4-1|TRBJ2-1
CASSLILAGGDNEQFF
>NA|TRBV7-3|TRBJ2-1
CASSLSPLVGLNNEQFF
>NA|TRBV5-4|TRBJ2-7
CASSEGQERLYYEQYF
>NA|TRBV11-2|TRBJ2-2
CASSLVGGRFTGELFF
>NA|TRBV30|TRBJ2-2
CAWSALVGTSGYSNTGELFF
>NA|TRBV4-3|TRBJ1-4
CASSQGPGQGASEKLFF
>NA|TRBV5-6|TRBJ2-7
CASSAKGLAGMITYEQYF
>NA|TRBV4-2|TRBJ2-1
CASSHPSGGDYNEQFF
>NA|TRBV28|TRBJ2-7
CAGTGASSYEQYF
>NA|TRBV19|TRBJ2-7
CASSIRLVYEQYF
>NA|TRBV7-2|TRBJ2-5
CASSPHPLTSGGQETQYF
>NA|TRBV6-1|TRBJ2-1
CASLPTSGSGNEQFF
>NA|TRBV7-2|TRBJ2-7
CASSPSGKSSYEQYF
>few|TRBV30|TRBJ2-2
CAWSVNLAGELFF
>NA|TRBV5-4|TRBJ2-1
CASSSLGNEQFF
>NA|TRBV11-2|TRBJ2-2
CASSFSGLAVYPGELFF